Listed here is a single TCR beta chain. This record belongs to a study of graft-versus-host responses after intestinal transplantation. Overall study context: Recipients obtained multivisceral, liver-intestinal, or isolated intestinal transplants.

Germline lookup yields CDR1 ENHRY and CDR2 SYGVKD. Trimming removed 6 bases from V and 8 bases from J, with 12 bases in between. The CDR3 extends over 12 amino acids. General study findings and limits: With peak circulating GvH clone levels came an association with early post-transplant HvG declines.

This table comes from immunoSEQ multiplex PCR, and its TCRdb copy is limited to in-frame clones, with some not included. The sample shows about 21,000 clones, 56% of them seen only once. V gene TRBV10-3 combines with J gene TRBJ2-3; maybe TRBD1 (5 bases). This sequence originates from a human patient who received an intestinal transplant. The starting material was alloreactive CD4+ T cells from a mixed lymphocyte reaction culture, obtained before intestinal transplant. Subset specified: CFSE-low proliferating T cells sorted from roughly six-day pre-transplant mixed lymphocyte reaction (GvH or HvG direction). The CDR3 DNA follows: TGTGCCATCAGACTAAATCAGGGTACGCAGTATTTT. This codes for CAIRLNQGTQYF.